Given below is one T cell receptor (beta chain) in context. The target of this receptor is not known. No clone much larger than this one lies a single base away; base qualities are absent. The sample comes from a study of T cell repertoires in cytomegalovirus infection (dated by TCRdb to the late 2010s). Some background on the complete study: Alongside well-studied HLA-B-restricted epitopes, the peptide stimulations were aimed at recently identified HLA-C-restricted CMV epitopes, whose presentation resists viral immunomodulation. Donor HLA type was relevant to the analysis, as public TCR beta signatures indicated carriage of CMV infection together with the matching HLA type. General conclusions and limits of the study: Carriers of CMV infection plus the relevant HLA type were discriminated by the cumulative frequency of public TCR beta family members in the study cohort and in an independent approximately 360-donor cohort. In the ex vivo response, HLA-C-restricted CMV-specific TCR beta clonotypes were dominant, and in two of eight donors the single most frequent clonotype came from this HLA-C-restricted group.

Read against the paper, the sample's treatment or condition label means: in vitro stimulation with specific CMV peptide epitopes to enrich CMV-specific T cells. Sequencing was carried out with an Illumina HiSeq 1500. TCRdb ran its own pipeline on the public reads, namely fastp trimming at Q25 and MiXCR clone calling, and kept in-frame beta chains. When rows share a CDR3 protein, they turn into one entry using the most common DNA and genes. Within this sample are over 45,000 distinct CDR3 sequences, with roughly 22% of them counted one time only. The biggest ten clones account for roughly 89% of the sample. The TCR comes from a human donor in good health (CMV status not recorded). Some clones in this sample may be carry-over from other donors' samples. The source material was CD8+ T cells from cultured PBMCs, sampled from culture after CMV antigen stimulation.

The bases read TGTGCCAGCCTTACAACCAAAAGCTTCCAAGAGACCCAGTACTTC. Translated, it reads CASLTTKSFQETQYF. The chain couples TRBV6-2 or TRBV6-3 to TRBJ2-5, with no D gene named confidently. Reading the germline V gene gives CDR1 MNHEY and CDR2 SVGEGT. Measured from the cysteine to the phenylalanine, the CDR3 is 15 residues long. Of all the DNA, just the CDR3 is kept, 45 bases in frame from base 1. V sheds 8 bases and J sheds 1 base, leaving 17 bases between their ends.